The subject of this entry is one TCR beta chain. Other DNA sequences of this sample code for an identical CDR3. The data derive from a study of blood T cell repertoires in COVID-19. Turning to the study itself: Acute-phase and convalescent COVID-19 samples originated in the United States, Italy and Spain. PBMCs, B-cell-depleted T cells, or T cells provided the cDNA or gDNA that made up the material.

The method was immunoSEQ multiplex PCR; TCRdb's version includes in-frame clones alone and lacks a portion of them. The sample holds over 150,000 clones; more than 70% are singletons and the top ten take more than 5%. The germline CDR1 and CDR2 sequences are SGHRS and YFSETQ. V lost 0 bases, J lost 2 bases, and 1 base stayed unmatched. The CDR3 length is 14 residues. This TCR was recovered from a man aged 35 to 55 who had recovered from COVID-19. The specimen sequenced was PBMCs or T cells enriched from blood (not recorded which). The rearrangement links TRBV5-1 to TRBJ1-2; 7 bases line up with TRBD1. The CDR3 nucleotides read TGCGCCAGCAGCTTGGACAGGGGAAACTATGGCTACACCTTC. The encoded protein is CASSLDRGNYGYTF.